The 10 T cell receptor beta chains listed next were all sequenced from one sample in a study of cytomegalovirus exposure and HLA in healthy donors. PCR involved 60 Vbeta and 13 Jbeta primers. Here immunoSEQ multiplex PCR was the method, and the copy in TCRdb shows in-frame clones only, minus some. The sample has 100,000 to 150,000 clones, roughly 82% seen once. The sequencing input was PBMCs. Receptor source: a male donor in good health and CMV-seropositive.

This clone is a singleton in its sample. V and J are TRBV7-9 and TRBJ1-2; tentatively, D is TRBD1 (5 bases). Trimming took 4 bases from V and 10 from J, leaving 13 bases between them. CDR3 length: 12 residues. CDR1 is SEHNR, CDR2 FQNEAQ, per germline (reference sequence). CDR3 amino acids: CASSYTVRDYTF. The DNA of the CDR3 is TGTGCCAGCAGCTACACCGTCAGGGACTACACCTTC.

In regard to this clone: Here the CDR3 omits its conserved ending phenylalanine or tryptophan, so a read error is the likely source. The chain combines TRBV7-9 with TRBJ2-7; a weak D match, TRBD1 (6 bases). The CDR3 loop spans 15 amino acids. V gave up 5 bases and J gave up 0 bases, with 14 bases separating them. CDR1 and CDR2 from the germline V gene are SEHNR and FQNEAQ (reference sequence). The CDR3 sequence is CASSGAEDSSYEQYL. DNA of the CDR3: TGTGCCAGCAGCGGGGCAGAGGACAGCTCCTACGAGCAGTACCTC.

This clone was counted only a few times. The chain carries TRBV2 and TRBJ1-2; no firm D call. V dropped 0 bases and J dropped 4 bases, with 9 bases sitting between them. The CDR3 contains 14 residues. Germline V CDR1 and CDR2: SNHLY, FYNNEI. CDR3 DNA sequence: TGTGCCAGCAGTGAAGCGGGCGACACCTATGGCTACACCTTC. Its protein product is CASSEAGDTYGYTF.

CDR3 bases: TGTGCCAGCAGCTCCACTAGCGGGAAAGCTACCGGGGAGCTGTTTTTT. This sequence encodes CASSSTSGKATGELFF. The gene calls are TRBV7-3 and TRBJ2-2, with 10 bases matching TRBD2. This CDR3 is 16 amino acids long. CDR1 is SGHTA, CDR2 FQGTGA, per germline. V was pared by 4 bases and J by 5 bases, with 7 bases of the junction left unmatched.

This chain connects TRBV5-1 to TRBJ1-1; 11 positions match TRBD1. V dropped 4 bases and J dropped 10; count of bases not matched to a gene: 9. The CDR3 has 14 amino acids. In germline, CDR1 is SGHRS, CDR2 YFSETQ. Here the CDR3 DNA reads TGCGCCAGCAGCACTGGACAGGGGGCAAGTTTAGCTTTCTTT. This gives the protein CASSTGQGASLAFF.

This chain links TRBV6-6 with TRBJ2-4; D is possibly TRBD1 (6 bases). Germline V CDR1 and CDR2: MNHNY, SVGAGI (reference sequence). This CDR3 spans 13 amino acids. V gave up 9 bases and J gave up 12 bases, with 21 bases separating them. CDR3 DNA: TGTGCCAGTAACCGGGACACCGAGGACAGTCAGTACTTC. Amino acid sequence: CASNRDTEDSQYF.

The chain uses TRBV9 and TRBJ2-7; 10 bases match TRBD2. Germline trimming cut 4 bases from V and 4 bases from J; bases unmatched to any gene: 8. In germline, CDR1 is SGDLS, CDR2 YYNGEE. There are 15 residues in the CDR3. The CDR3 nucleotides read TGTGCCAGCAGCCCCCTAGCGGGAGTGGGGTACGAGCAGTACTTC. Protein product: CASSPLAGVGYEQYF.

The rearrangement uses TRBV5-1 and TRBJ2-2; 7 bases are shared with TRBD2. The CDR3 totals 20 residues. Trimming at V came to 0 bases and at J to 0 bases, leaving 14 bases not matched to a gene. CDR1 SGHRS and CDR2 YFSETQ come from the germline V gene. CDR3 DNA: TGCGCCAGCAGCTTGGACGGGGGGAGCCTAGCGGTCGCGAACACCGGGGAGCTGTTTTTT. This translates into CASSLDGGSLAVANTGELFF.

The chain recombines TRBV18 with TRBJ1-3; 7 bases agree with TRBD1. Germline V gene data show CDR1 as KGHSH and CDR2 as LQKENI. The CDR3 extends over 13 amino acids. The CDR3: CASSEGQLNTIYF. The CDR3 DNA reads TGTGCTTCCTCAGAGGGACAGCTTAACACCATATATTTT.

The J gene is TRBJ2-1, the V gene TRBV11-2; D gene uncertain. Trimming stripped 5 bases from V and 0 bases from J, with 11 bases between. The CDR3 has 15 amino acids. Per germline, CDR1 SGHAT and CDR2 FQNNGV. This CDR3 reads CASSPGRSSYNEQFF. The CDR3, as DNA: TGTGCCAGCAGCCCCGGTAGGAGCTCCTACAATGAGCAGTTCTTC.